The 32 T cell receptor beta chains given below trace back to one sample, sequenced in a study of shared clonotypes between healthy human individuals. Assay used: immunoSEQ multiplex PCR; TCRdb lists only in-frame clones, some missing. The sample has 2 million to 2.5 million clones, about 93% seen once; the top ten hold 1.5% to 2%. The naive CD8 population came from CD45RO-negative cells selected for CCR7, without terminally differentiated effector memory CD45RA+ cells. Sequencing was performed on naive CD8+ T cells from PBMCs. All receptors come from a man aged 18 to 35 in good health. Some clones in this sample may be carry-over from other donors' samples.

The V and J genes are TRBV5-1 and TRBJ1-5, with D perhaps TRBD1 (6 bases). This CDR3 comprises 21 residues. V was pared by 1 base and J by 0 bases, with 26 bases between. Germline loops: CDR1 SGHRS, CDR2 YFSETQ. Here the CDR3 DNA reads TGCGCCAGCAGCTTGTATCCCCGGGACACCTCGCTCAACCCTAGCAATCAGCCCCAGCATTTT. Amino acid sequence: CASSLYPRDTSLNPSNQPQHF. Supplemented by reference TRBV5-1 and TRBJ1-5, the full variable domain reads KAGVTQTPRYLIKTRGQQVTLSCSPISGHRSVSWYQQTPGQGLQFLFEYFSETQRNKGNFPGRFSGRQFSNSRSEMNVSTLELGDSALYLCASSLYPRDTSLNPSNQPQHFGDGTRLSIL.

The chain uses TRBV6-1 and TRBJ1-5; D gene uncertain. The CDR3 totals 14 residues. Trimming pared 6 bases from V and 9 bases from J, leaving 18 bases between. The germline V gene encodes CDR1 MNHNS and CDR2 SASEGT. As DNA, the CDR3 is TGTGCCAGCAGCCGGCCCGAATCAGCGAGGCCCCAGCATTTT. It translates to CASSRPESARPQHF.

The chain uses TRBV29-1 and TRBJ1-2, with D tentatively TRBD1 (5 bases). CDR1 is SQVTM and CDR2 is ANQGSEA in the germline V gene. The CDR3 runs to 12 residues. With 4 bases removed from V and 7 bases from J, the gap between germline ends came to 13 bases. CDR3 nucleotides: TGCAGCGTTGTTCAAGGGACGGCTGGCTACACCTTC. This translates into CSVVQGTAGYTF.

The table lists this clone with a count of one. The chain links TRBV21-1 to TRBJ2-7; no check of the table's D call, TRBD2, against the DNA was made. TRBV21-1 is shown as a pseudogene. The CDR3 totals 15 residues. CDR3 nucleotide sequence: TGTGCCAGCAGCAAACCTAGCGGAGGGGACTACGAGCAGTACTTC. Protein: CASSKPSGGDYEQYF.

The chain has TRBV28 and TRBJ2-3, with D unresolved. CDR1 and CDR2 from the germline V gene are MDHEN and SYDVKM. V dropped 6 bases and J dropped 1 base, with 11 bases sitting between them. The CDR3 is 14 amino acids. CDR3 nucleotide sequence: TGTGCCAGCAGCCCTACTCCTCGCACAGATACGCAGTATTTT. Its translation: CASSPTPRTDTQYF.

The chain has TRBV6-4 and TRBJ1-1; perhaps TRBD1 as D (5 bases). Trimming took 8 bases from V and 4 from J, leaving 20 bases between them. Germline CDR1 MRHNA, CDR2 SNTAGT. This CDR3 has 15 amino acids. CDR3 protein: CASLEWGPSGTEAFF. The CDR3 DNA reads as TGTGCCAGCCTGGAGTGGGGCCCCTCGGGCACTGAAGCTTTCTTT.

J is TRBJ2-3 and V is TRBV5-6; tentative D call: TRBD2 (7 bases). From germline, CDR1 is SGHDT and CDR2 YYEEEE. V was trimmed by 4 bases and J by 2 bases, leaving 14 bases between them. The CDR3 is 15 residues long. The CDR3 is CASSHQRDNTDTQYF. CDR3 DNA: TGTGCCAGCAGCCACCAGCGGGACAACACAGATACGCAGTATTTT.

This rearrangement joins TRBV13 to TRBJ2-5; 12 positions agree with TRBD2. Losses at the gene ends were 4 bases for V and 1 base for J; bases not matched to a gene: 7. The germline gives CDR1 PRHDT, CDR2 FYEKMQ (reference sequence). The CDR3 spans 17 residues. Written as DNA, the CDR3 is TGTGCCAGCAGCTCAGGGAGGACTAGCGGGACCCAAGAGACCCAGTACTTC. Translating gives CASSSGRTSGTQETQYF.

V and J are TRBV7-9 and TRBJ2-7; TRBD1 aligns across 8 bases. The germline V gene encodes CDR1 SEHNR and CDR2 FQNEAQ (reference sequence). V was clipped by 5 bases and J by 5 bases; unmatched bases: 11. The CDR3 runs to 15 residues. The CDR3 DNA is TGTGCCAGCAGCCACCCGACAGGGGTGATCCACGAGCAGTACTTC. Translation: CASSHPTGVIHEQYF.

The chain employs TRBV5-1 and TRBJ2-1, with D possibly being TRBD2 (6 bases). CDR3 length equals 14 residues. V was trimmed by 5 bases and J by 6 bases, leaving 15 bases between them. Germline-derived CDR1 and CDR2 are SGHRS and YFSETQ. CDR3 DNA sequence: TGCGCCAGCAGAGGTAGCGGAGGGCCCAATGAGCAGTTCTTC. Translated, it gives CASRGSGGPNEQFF.

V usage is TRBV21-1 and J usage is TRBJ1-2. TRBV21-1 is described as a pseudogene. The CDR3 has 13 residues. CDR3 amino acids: CASSLGGVYGYTF. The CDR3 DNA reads TGTGCCAGCAGCCTGGGGGGCGTCTATGGCTACACCTTC.

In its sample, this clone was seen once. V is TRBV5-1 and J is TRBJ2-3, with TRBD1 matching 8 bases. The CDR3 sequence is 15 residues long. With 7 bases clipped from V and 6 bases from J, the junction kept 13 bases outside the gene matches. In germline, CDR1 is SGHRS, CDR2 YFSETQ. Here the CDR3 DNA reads TGCGCCAGCCGCCGTGGACAGGGCCTCATGGATACGCAGTATTTT. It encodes CASRRGQGLMDTQYF.

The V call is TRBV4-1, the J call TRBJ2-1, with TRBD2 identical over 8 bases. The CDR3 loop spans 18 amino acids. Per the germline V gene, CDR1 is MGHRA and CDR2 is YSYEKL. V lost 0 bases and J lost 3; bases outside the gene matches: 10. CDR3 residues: CASSQDWTAGVVYNEQFF. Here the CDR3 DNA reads TGCGCCAGCAGCCAAGATTGGACAGCGGGAGTTGTCTACAATGAGCAGTTCTTC.

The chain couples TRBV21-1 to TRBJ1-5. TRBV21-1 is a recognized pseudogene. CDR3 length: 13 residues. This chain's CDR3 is CASSKGGNQPQHF. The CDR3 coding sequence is TGTGCCAGCAGCAAAGGTGGCAATCAGCCCCAGCATTTT.

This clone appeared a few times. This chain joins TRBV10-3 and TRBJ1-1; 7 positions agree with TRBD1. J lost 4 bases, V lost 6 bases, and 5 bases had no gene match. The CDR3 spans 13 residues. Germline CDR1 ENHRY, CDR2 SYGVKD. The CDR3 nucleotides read TGTGCCATCAGGGGACAGTGGGGCACTGAAGCTTTCTTT. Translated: CAIRGQWGTEAFF.

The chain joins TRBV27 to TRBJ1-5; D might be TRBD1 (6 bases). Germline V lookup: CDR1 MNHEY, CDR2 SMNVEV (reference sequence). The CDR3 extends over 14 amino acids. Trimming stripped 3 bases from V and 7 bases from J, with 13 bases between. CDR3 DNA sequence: TGTGCCAGCAGTTTGGAAGGGGGAAGACAGCCCCAGCATTTT. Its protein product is CASSLEGGRQPQHF.

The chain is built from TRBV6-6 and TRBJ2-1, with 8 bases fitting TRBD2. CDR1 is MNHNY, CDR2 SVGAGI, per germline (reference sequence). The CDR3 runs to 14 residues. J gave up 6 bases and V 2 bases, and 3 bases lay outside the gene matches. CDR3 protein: CASSYQRGPNEQFF. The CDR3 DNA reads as TGTGCCAGCAGTTACCAGCGGGGGCCCAATGAGCAGTTCTTC.

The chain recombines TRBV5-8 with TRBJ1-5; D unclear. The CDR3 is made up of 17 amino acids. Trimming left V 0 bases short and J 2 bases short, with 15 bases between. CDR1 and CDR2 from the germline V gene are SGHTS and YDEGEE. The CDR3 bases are TGTGCCAGCAGCTTGGTCTTCGCCCTGAGGGGCAATCAGCCCCAGCATTTT. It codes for CASSLVFALRGNQPQHF. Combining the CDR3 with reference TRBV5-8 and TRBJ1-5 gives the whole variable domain EAGVTQSPTHLIKTRGQQATLRCSPISGHTSVYWYQQALGLGLQFLLWYDEGEERNRGNFPPRFSGRQFPNYSSELNVNALELEDSALYLCASSLVFALRGNQPQHFGDGTRLSIL.

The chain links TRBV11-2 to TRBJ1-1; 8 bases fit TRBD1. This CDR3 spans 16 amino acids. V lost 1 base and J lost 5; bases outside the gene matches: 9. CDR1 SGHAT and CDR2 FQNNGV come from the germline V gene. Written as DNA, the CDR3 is TGTGCCAGCAGCTTAGTTGGGGTCAGGGGGCTAACTGAAGCTTTCTTT. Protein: CASSLVGVRGLTEAFF.

CDR3 sequence (DNA): TGTGCCAGCAGCTTGGGCCTTGGTTCTGTTCAGTTATCCGGGGAGCTGTTTTTT. This translates into CASSLGLGSVQLSGELFF. This sequence joins TRBV7-6 and TRBJ2-2; D is ambiguous. Germline CDR1 and CDR2: SGHVS and FNYEAQ. The length of the CDR3 is 18 residues. The V end lost 3 bases, the J end lost 6 bases, and 23 bases lay between the germline ends.

The CDR3 loop is CASSMTSGRAVEQYF. The CDR3 DNA reads TGTGCCAGTAGTATGACTAGCGGGAGGGCCGTCGAGCAGTACTTC. This chain links TRBV19 with TRBJ2-7, with 14 bases identical to TRBD2. Germline V gene data show CDR1 as LNHDA and CDR2 as SQIVND (reference sequence). CDR3 length equals 15 residues. V shed 3 bases and J 6 bases; nucleotides not matched to a gene: 4.

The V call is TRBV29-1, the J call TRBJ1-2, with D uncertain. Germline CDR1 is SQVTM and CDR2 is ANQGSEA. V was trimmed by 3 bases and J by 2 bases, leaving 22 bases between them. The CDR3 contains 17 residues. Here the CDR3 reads CSVEGSTGLGENYGYTF. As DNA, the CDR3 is TGCAGCGTTGAGGGTTCCACTGGGCTAGGAGAAAACTATGGCTACACCTTC.

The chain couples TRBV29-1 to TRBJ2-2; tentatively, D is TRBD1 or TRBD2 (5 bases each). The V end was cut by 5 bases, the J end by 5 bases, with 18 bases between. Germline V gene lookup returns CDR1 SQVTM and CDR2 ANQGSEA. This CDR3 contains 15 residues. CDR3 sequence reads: CSVRGSGRGTGELFF. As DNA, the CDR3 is TGCAGCGTTCGGGGAAGCGGTAGGGGTACCGGGGAGCTGTTTTTT.

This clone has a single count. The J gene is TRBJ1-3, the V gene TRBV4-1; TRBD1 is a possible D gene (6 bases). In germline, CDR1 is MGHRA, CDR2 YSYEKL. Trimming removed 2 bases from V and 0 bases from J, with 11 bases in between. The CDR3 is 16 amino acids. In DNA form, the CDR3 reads TGCGCCAGCAGCCAAAGGAGGGGGGGCTCTGGAAACACCATATATTTT. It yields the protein CASSQRRGGSGNTIYF.

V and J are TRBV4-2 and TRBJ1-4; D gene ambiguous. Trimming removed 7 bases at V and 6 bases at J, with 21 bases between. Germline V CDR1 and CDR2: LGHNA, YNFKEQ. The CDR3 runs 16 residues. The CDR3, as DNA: TGTGCCAGCACCGGGTCTCACACGGCAATGGATGAAAAACTGTTTTTT. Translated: CASTGSHTAMDEKLFF.

CDR3 loop: CASSTLSGADTQYF. CDR3 bases: TGTGCCAGTAGTACGTTATCAGGCGCAGATACGCAGTATTTT. The chain uses TRBV19 and TRBJ2-3, with D hard to call. This CDR3 has 14 residues. Germline-derived CDR1 and CDR2 are LNHDA and SQIVND (reference sequence). With 4 bases removed from V and 4 bases from J, the gap between germline ends came to 12 bases.

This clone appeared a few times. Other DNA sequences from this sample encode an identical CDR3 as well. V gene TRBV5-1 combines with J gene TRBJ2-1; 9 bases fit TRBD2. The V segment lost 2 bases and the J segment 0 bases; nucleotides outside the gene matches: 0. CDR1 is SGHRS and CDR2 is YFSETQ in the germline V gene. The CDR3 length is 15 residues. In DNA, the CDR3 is TGCGCCAGCAGCTTTAGCGGGAGCTCCTACAATGAGCAGTTCTTC. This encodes CASSFSGSSYNEQFF.

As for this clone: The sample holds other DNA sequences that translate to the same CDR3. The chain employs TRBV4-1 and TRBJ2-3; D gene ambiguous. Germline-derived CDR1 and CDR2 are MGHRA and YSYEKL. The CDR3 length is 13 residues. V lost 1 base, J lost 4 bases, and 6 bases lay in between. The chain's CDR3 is CASSQVGPDTQYF. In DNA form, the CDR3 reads TGCGCCAGCAGCCAAGTTGGTCCAGATACGCAGTATTTT.

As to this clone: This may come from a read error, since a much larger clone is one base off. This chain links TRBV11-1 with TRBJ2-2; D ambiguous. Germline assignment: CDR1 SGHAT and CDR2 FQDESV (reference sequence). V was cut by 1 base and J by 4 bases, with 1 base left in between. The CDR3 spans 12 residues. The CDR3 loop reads CASSLGTGELFF. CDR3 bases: TGTGCCAGCAGCTTAGGCACCGGGGAGCTGTTTTTT.

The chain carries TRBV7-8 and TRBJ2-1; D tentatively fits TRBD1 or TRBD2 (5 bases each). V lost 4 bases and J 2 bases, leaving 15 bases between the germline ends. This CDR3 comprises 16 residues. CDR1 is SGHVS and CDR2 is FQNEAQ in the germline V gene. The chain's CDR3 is CASSSLPGTTYNEQFF. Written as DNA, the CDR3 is TGTGCCAGCAGCTCCCTCCCCGGGACCACCTACAATGAGCAGTTCTTC.

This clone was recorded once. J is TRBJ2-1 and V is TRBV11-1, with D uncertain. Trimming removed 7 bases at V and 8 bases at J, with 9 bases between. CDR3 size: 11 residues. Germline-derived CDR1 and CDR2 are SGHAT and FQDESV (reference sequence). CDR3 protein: CASKKGYEQFF. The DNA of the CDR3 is TGTGCCAGCAAAAAGGGCTATGAGCAGTTCTTC. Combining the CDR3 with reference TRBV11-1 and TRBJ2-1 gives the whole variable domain EAEVAQSPRYKITEKSQAVAFWCDPISGHATLYWYRQILGQGPELLVQFQDESVVDDSQLPKDRFSAERLKGVDSTLKIQPAELGDSAMYLCASKKGYEQFFGPGTRLTVL.

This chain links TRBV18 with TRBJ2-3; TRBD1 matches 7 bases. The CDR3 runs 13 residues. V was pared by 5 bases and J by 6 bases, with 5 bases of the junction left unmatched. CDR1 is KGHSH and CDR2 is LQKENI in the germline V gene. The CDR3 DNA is TGTGCCAGCTCATCAACAGGGGAGGATACGCAGTATTTT. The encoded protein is CASSSTGEDTQYF.